The 21 T cell receptor beta chains given below trace back to one sample, sequenced in a study of shared clonotypes between healthy human individuals. This table comes from immunoSEQ multiplex PCR, and its TCRdb copy is limited to in-frame clones, with some not included. The sample carries roughly 2,000,000 clones, 93% recorded once. Positively selected for CCR7, the CD45RO-negative cells used as naive CD8 cells excluded terminally differentiated effector memory CD45RA+ cells. What was sequenced was naive CD8+ T cells from PBMCs. The receptor set was obtained from a man younger than 35 in good health. Some clones in this sample may be carry-over from other donors' samples.

There are a few counts of this clone. Other nucleotide sequences in the sample specify the same CDR3. The chain uses TRBV7-9 and TRBJ2-7; the match to TRBD1 covers 10 bases. V was pared by 6 bases and J by 3 bases, with 5 bases of the junction left unmatched. Germline V CDR1 and CDR2: SEHNR, FQNEAQ (reference sequence). The CDR3 is 14 residues long. The CDR3 region has the DNA TGTGCCAGCAGTCCGGGACAGGGGATCTACGAGCAGTACTTC. This sequence encodes CASSPGQGIYEQYF.

The V and J genes are TRBV27 and TRBJ2-7; tentatively, D is TRBD2 (6 bases). The V end lost 7 bases, the J end lost 0 bases, and 10 bases lay between the germline ends. The CDR3 contains 13 residues. CDR1 is MNHEY and CDR2 is SMNVEV in the germline V gene (reference sequence). The CDR3, as DNA: TGTGCCAGCACCGGGGGTAACTCCTACGAGCAGTACTTC. It yields the protein CASTGGNSYEQYF.

This clone showed up just once. The V and J genes are TRBV11-3 and TRBJ2-2; D is perhaps TRBD2 (6 bases). This CDR3 has 16 residues. Trimming removed 3 bases from V and 5 bases from J, with 16 bases in between. Germline loops: CDR1 SGHNT, CDR2 YENEEA. CDR3: CASSLGGTLTTGELFF. As DNA, the CDR3 is TGTGCCAGCAGCTTGGGCGGGACCCTAACTACCGGGGAGCTGTTTTTT.

J is TRBJ2-2 and V is TRBV28, with D possibly matching TRBD2 (6 bases). Trimming shortened V by 3 bases and J by 4 bases, and 9 bases separated the two germline ends. The germline V gene has CDR1 MDHEN and CDR2 SYDVKM. This CDR3 is 14 amino acids long. This chain's CDR3 is CASSFRTITGELFF. The CDR3 DNA reads as TGTGCCAGCAGTTTCCGGACTATCACCGGGGAGCTGTTTTTT.

V gene TRBV5-1 combines with J gene TRBJ2-7, with TRBD1 matching over 9 bases. The germline V gene has CDR1 SGHRS and CDR2 YFSETQ. This CDR3 is 16 amino acids long. V trimming: 0 bases; J trimming: 6 bases; junction bases outside the gene matches: 10. Here the CDR3 DNA reads TGCGCCAGCAGCTTGGCGCTCGGGACAGGGAAGGTCGAGCAGTACTTC. It yields the protein CASSLALGTGKVEQYF.

This chain connects TRBV30 to TRBJ2-7; 8 bases map to TRBD2. Trimming at V came to 2 bases and at J to 2 bases, leaving 5 bases not matched to a gene. CDR1 and CDR2 from the germline V gene are GTSNPN and SVGIG (reference sequence). The CDR3 loop spans 14 amino acids. The CDR3 DNA reads TGTGCCTGGAGTCCCCTACTAGCGGCCTACGAGCAGTACTTC. It codes for CAWSPLLAAYEQYF.

The gene calls are TRBV7-9 and TRBJ2-4, with D perhaps assigned TRBD1 or TRBD2 (5 bases each). V dropped 3 bases and J dropped 7 bases, with 10 bases sitting between them. Germline values: CDR1 SEHNR, CDR2 FQNEAQ (reference sequence). This CDR3 is 13 amino acids long. CDR3 in DNA: TGTGCCAGCAGCTTTCAGGGAGAGAACATTCAGTACTTC. Protein: CASSFQGENIQYF. The complete variable domain, with remaining parts taken from reference TRBV7-9 and TRBJ2-4, reads DTGVSQNPRHKITKRGQNVTFRCDPISEHNRLYWYRQTLGQGPEFLTYFQNEAQLEKSRLLSDRFSAERPKGSFSTLEIQRTEQGDSAMYLCASSFQGENIQYFGAGTRLSVL.

The V gene is TRBV18, the J gene TRBJ2-2; no firm D call. Trimming took off 2 bases at V and 0 bases at J, with 19 bases between the two ends. The CDR3 runs 19 residues. In germline, CDR1 is KGHSH, CDR2 LQKENI. The CDR3 spells CASSPEVLFSSANTGELFF. As DNA, the CDR3 is TGTGCCAGCTCACCAGAGGTTTTATTCAGCAGCGCGAACACCGGGGAGCTGTTTTTT.

This clone was counted once. The chain links TRBV15 to TRBJ2-5, with a possible D match to TRBD1 (6 bases). Germline V CDR1 and CDR2: LNHNV, YYDKDF (reference sequence). The CDR3 loop spans 13 amino acids. V was trimmed by 8 bases and J by 5 bases, leaving 15 bases between them. The CDR3 sequence is CATGYHRAETQYF. CDR3 nucleotide sequence: TGTGCCACCGGTTATCACAGGGCCGAGACCCAGTACTTC. The entire variable domain, with the rest obtained from reference TRBV15 and TRBJ2-5, is as follows: DAMVIQNPRYQVTQFGKPVTLSCSQTLNHNVMYWYQQKSSQAPKLLFHYYDKDFNNEADTPDNFQSRRPNTSFCFLDIRSPGLGDTAMYLCATGYHRAETQYFGPGTRLLVL.

This rearrangement joins TRBV28 to TRBJ2-1; a possible D gene is TRBD1 (5 bases). Germline V CDR1 and CDR2: MDHEN, SYDVKM. The CDR3 length is 13 residues. V shed 6 bases and J shed 6 bases, with 12 bases lying between them. As DNA, the CDR3 is TGTGCCAGCAGGGACACTGGTTCCAATGAGCAGTTCTTC. This encodes CASRDTGSNEQFF.

The chain uses TRBV6-6 and TRBJ1-5; a weak D match, TRBD1 (5 bases). CDR1 is MNHNY, CDR2 SVGAGI, per germline (reference sequence). V was pared by 7 bases and J by 4 bases, with 11 bases between. CDR3 length: 13 residues. The CDR3 loop reads CASNLGRNQPQHF. CDR3 nucleotide sequence: TGTGCCAGCAACCTGGGGCGAAATCAGCCCCAGCATTTT.

This chain links TRBV9 with TRBJ2-7, with TRBD2 matching over 7 bases. In germline, CDR1 is SGDLS, CDR2 YYNGEE. The J segment lost 4 bases and the V segment lost 3 bases, leaving 4 bases of the junction unmatched. The CDR3 spans 13 residues. CDR3 bases: TGTGCCAGCAGCGGCGGGAGCCGATACGAGCAGTACTTC. It codes for CASSGGSRYEQYF.

This clone was seen just once. The rearrangement joins TRBV5-1 to TRBJ1-2, with 7 positions matching TRBD1. The germline CDR1 and CDR2 sequences are SGHRS and YFSETQ. The CDR3 is made up of 15 amino acids. J was trimmed by 6 bases and V by 1 base; bases with no gene match: 9. The CDR3 region is CASSLNGQEGHGYTF. DNA of the CDR3: TGCGCCAGCAGCTTGAACGGACAGGAAGGACATGGCTACACCTTC.

The chain recombines TRBV11-3 with TRBJ2-7; 10 nucleotides agree with TRBD1. The ends lost 5 bases at V and 0 bases at J; junction bases unmatched: 4. The CDR3 runs 15 residues. Germline V gene lookup returns CDR1 SGHNT and CDR2 YENEEA. The CDR3 loop is CASSPRTGGSYEQYF. CDR3 coding DNA: TGTGCCAGCAGCCCGCGGACAGGGGGCTCCTACGAGCAGTACTTC.

The rearrangement joins TRBV7-9 to TRBJ2-5, with D uncertain. This CDR3 comprises 12 residues. Trimming pared 3 bases from V and 10 bases from J, leaving 12 bases between. Germline CDR1 SEHNR, CDR2 FQNEAQ (reference sequence). The CDR3 nucleotides are TGTGCCAGCAGCTTCTCTGTTTGGGACCAGTACTTC. This codes for CASSFSVWDQYF.

The V gene is TRBV5-6, the J gene TRBJ2-5, with D possibly TRBD1 on 6 matching bases. Germline V gene data show CDR1 as SGHDT and CDR2 as YYEEEE. The CDR3 has 13 residues. Deletions cut 0 bases from V and 5 bases from J, with 8 bases between. CDR3 sequence: CASSLAQGETQYF. As DNA, the CDR3 is TGTGCCAGCAGCTTGGCCCAGGGGGAGACCCAGTACTTC.

This sequence joins TRBV5-5 and TRBJ1-1; D is unclear. Per the germline V gene, CDR1 is SGHKS and CDR2 is YYEKEE (reference sequence). Trimming pared 2 bases from V and 3 bases from J, leaving 2 bases between. The CDR3 sequence is 11 residues long. This chain's CDR3 is CASSLYTEAFF. The DNA of the CDR3 is TGTGCCAGCAGCTTATACACTGAAGCTTTCTTT.

The CDR3 coding sequence is TGTGCCAGCAGTTTCGCACTGGTCAAACTAGCCAAAAACATTCAGTACTTC. Its translation: CASSFALVKLAKNIQYF. The chain couples TRBV28 to TRBJ2-4; D gene unclear. Trimming removed 3 bases at V and 0 bases at J, with 15 bases between. There are 17 residues in the CDR3. The germline V gene encodes CDR1 MDHEN and CDR2 SYDVKM. Based on the CDR3 plus reference TRBV28 and TRBJ2-4, the full variable domain is DVKVTQSSRYLVKRTGEKVFLECVQDMDHENMFWYRQDPGLGLRLIYFSYDVKMKEKGDIPEGYSVSREKKERFSLILESASTNQTSMYLCASSFALVKLAKNIQYFGAGTRLSVL.

The V gene is TRBV7-9, the J gene TRBJ2-3; 10 bases line up with TRBD1. Germline values: CDR1 SEHNR, CDR2 FQNEAQ (reference sequence). CDR3 length: 16 residues. J was trimmed by 1 base and V by 3 bases; bases with no gene match: 4. For the CDR3, the DNA is TGTGCCAGCAGCTTGCTCGGACAGGGGGGCACAGATACGCAGTATTTT. Protein product: CASSLLGQGGTDTQYF.

The V gene is TRBV14, the J gene TRBJ2-5, with TRBD2 matching over 7 bases. This CDR3 contains 16 residues. V lost 0 bases, J lost 5 bases, and 9 bases stayed unmatched. Germline V gene lookup returns CDR1 SGHDN and CDR2 FVKESK. CDR3 bases: TGTGCCAGCAGCCAAGATTGGCGGGAGTTGGTGGAGACCCAGTACTTC. Translated, it gives CASSQDWRELVETQYF.

This chain uses TRBV28 with TRBJ2-7; a weak D match, TRBD2 (5 bases). V lost 8 bases and J lost 1, with 15 bases in between. This CDR3 has 14 amino acids. The germline gives CDR1 MDHEN, CDR2 SYDVKM. CDR3 nucleotides: TGTGCCAGCGCGCGGGCGGGCCCTTCCTACGAGCAGTACTTC. It translates to CASARAGPSYEQYF.